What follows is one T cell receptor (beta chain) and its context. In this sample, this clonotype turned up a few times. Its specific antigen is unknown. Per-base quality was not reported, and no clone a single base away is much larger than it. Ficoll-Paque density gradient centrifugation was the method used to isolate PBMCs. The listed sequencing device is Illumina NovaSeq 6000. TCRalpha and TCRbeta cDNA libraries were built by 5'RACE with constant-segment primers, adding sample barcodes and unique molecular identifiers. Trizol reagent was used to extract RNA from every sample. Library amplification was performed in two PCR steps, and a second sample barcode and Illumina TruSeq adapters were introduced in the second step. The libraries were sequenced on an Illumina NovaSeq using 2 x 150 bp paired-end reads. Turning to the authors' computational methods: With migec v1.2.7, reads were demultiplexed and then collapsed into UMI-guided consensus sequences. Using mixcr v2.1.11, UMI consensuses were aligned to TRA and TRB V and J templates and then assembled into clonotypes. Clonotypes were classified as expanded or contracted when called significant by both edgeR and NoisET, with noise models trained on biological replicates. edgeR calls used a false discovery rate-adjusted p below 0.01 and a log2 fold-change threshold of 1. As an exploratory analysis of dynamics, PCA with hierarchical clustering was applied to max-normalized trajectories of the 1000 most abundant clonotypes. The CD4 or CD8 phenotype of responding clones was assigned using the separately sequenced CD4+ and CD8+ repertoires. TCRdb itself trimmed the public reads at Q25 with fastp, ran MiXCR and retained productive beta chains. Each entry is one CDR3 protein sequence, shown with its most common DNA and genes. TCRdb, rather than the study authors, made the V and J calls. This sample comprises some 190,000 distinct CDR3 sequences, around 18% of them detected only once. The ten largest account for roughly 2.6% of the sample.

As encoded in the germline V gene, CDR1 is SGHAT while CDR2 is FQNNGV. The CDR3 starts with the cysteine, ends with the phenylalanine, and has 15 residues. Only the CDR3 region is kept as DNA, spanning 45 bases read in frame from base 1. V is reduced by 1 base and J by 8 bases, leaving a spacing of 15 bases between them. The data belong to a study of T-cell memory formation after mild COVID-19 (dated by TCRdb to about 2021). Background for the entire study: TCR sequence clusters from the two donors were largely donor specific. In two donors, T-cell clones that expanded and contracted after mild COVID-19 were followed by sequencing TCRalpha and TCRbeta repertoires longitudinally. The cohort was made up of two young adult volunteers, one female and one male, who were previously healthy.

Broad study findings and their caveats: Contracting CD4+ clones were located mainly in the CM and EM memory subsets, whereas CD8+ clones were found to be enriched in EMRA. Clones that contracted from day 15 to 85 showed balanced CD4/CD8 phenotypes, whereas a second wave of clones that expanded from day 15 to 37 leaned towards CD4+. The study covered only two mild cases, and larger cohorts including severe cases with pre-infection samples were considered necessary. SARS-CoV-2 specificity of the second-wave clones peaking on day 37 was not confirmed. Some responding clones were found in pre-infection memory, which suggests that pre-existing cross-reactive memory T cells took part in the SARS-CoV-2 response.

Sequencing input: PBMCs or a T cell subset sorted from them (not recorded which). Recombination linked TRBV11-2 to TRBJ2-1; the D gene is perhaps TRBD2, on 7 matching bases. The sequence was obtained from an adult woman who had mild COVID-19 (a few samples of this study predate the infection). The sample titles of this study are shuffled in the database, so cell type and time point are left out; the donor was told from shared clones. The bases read TGTGCCAGCAGCTTAGGCAGGGGAAGCGGGGATGAGCAGTTCTTC. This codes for CASSLGRGSGDEQFF. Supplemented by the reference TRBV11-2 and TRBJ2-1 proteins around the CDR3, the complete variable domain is EAGVAQSPRYKIIEKRQSVAFWCNPISGHATLYWYQQILGQGPKLLIQFQNNGVVDDSQLPKDRFSAERLKGVDSTLKIQPAKLEDSAVYLCASSLGRGSGDEQFFGPGTRLTVL.